What follows is one T cell receptor beta chain and its context. This clone was seen a few times. It has no known antigen specificity. No per-base quality is available; no much larger clone lies one base away. Healthy HIV-negative adults with no recently reported acute infections or vaccinations were included as donors. Every donor was a Caucasian adult residing in Nashville, Tennessee, USA. Magnetic negative selection was used to enrich CD4+ T cells, after which naive cells were positively selected on CD45RA and the negative fraction became the memory subset. After blood collection by leukapheresis, PBMCs were isolated using Ficoll-Histopaque density gradient centrifugation and then cryopreserved in the vapor phase of liquid nitrogen. Analytical flow cytometry was used to check the purity and quantity of every magnetically sorted T cell population. Each sorted fraction had its genomic DNA isolated and then quantified by UV absorbance on a Nanodrop 2000c.

Germline trimming amounts to 5 bases on V and 4 bases on J, with 2 as the count of junction bases outside the gene matches. From the cysteine up to the phenylalanine, the CDR3 has a length of 15 residues. The entry retains the CDR3 DNA only, 45 bases that are in frame from base 1. Per the germline V gene, SGHTA is the CDR1 and FQGTGA is the CDR2. This specimen belongs to a study of shared clonotypes between healthy human individuals (TCRdb year 2020). Background on the whole study: A couple of women and three men aged 18 to 49 years were included in the cohort. Each donor's leukapheresis produced roughly between roughly 0.85 and 10 billion PBMCs. Different laboratories and diverse techniques were used to prepare libraries and sequence TCR repertoires, to increase sequencing depth and limit assay-specific biases. The study deeply sequenced blood TCR repertoires of five healthy adults to estimate repertoire size and the extent of clonotype sharing between individuals. For each donor, CD4 naive and CD4 memory were each run on three plates, CD8 naive on two plates, and CD8 memory on one plate.

Broad study findings and their caveats: Sampling was restricted to blood, and TCR repertoires in tissues likely differ from the TCR repertoires found in blood. Even with the large sequencing depth, rarefaction of the sorted-subset datasets indicated that sequencing was incomplete. When a handful of donors were compared, the shared fraction of clonotypes was around 4.6% for naive CD4, around 3.6% for naive CD8, roughly 2.3% for memory CD4, and roughly 0.43% for memory CD8. Clonotypes shared by all four sorted-subset donors showed higher generation probabilities than non-shared clonotypes. Based on pairwise subsampling, the degree of clonotype sharing among donors was expected to be affected by sequencing depth. Because the study included only a small number of donors, the genetic and exposure-history diversity represented was limited. Naive subsets generally had larger estimated clonotype richness than memory subsets did.

Using the deep immunoSEQ assay, multiplex PCR amplified TCR CDR3 regions from genomic DNA. For each cell subset, the extracted genomic DNA was distributed evenly across all wells of several immunoSEQ 96-well plates, and each plate served as one replicate. Each replicate PCR for sorted subsets received about 180 ng genomic DNA, equal to roughly 30,000 T cell genomes. The purified libraries were quantified using a Qubit 3.0 fluorometer, sized with a Bioanalyzer 2100, and then quantified again using the KAPA Library Quantification kit. A separate single-read 150-cycle Illumina NextSeq 550 flow cell was used to sequence each immunoSEQ 96-well plate. In the authors' own workflow: Because the immunoSEQ output included only junctional sequences and no quality scores, the filtering could not be the same as the filtering used for full-length reads. Sequences were annotated with PyIR, a Python wrapper for IgBLAST v1.9, using IMGT germline references to assign V/J genes and CDR3. Reads were removed for weak V/J assignments (E-value above 1e-6), missing CDR3, stop codons, out-of-frame junctions, or ambiguous translated residues. A V3J clonotype was defined by an identical inferred V gene, J gene, and CDR3 amino acid sequence. Percentage overlap between repertoires was calculated by dividing the number of shared unique clonotypes by the size of the smaller repertoire. Repertoire richness was assessed with RTK rarefaction, the Chao1 estimator, and Recon v2.1 estimates of unobserved clonotypes. For all TCRbeta clonotypes obtained by the gDNA method from a few donors, generation probabilities were computed with OLGA. TCRdb's version of the immuneACCESS table is confined to in-frame rearrangements and falls short of the full clone set. An unresolved V gene accounts for under half of the shortfall where checked; the remainder is of unknown origin. The V and J calls and clone size are taken from that table; D and trimming were inferred from the DNA. The sample data list roughly 2,500,000 clones, and over 85% of these were observed just once. The ten most abundant clones make up 0.36% of the sample.

This clonotype was obtained from a man younger than 30 in good health. Some clones in this sample may be carry-over from other donors' samples. The specimen sequenced was naive CD4+ T cells from PBMCs. What the cell subset or site label conveys for this sample: CD45RA+ positively selected. The sequence joins TRBV7-3 to TRBJ2-1; the junction holds 13 bases that match TRBD2. The CDR3 protein: CASSILAGGYNEQFF. Here is the DNA: TGTGCCAGCAGCATACTAGCGGGAGGGTACAATGAGCAGTTCTTC.